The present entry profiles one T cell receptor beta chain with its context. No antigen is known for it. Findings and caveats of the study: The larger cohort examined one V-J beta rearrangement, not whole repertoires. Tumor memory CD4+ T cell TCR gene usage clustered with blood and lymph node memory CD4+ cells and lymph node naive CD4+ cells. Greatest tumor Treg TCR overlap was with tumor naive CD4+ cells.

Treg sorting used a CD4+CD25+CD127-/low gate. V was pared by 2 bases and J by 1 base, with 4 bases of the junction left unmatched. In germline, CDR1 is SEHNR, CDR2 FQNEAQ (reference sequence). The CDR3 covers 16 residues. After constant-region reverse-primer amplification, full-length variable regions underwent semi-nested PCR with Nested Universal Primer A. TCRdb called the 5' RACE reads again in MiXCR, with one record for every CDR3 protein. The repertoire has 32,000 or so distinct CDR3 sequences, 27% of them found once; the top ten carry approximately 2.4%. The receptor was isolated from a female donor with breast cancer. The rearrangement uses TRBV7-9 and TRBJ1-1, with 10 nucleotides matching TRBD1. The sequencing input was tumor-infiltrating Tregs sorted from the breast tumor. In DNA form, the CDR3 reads TGTGCCAGCAGCTTAAATGGACAGGGGGGGAACACTGAAGCTTTCTTT. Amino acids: CASSLNGQGGNTEAFF.